One TCR beta chain is described in this entry. The source of the sample is a study of blood T cell repertoires in COVID-19. Study summary: The study drew acute and convalescent COVID-19 samples from the United States, Italy and Spain. PBMCs, B-cell-depleted T cells, or T cells provided the cDNA or gDNA that made up the material.

Methods used by the authors: From reference gene primer amplification, estimates of nucleated cell counts were derived. Sequencing was performed with immunoSEQ multiplex PCR; in TCRdb, only in-frame clones are kept and a portion is missing. V, J and clone size were drawn from that table, and D and trimming were deduced from the DNA. Here the sample spans around 100,000 clones, approximately 88% being singletons. V gave up 3 bases and J gave up 1 base; unmatched junction bases: 2. This CDR3 contains 14 residues. The V gene's germline CDR1 is SNHLY and CDR2 FYNNEI. The rearrangement uses TRBV2 and TRBJ2-5; 7 bases are shared with TRBD2. Sequenced material: peripheral blood. The TCR originated in a woman aged 55-69 years with acute or convalescent COVID-19. The CDR3 protein is CASSDGRFQETQYF. The CDR3 DNA reads TGTGCCAGCAGTGACGGGAGGTTCCAAGAGACCCAGTACTTC.